The 5 T cell receptor beta chains reported below all come from one sample, sequenced in a study of blood T cell repertoires in COVID-19. The table came from immunoSEQ multiplex PCR; TCRdb's copy has only in-frame clones and leaves some out. The sample holds approximately 300,000 clones, about 90% seen once. Sequencing was done on a sample of PBMCs or T cells enriched from blood (not recorded which). These receptors were obtained from a woman under 40 who had recovered from COVID-19.

V usage is TRBV5-8 and J usage is TRBJ2-7; 8 bases map to TRBD1. The CDR3 length is 14 residues. The V and J ends lost 10 bases and 1 base, in that order; junction bases with no gene match: 10. Germline CDR1 reads SGHTS; CDR2 reads YDEGEE. The CDR3 nucleotides are TGTGCCGGCAAAGACAGGGGAGGATCCTACGAGCAGTACTTC. Translating gives CAGKDRGGSYEQYF. The full variable domain, with the rest looked up from reference TRBV5-8 and TRBJ2-7, is EAGVTQSPTHLIKTRGQQATLRCSPISGHTSVYWYQQALGLGLQFLLWYDEGEERNRGNFPPRFSGRQFPNYSSELNVNALELEDSALYLCAGKDRGGSYEQYFGPGTRLTVT.

This chain connects TRBV4-2 to TRBJ2-7; tentatively, D is TRBD1 (7 bases). CDR1 is LGHNA, CDR2 YNFKEQ, per germline. This CDR3 is 16 amino acids long. Trimming left V 0 bases short and J 0 bases short, with 12 bases between. The CDR3 loop is CASSQDSGDSSYEQYF. CDR3 DNA sequence: TGTGCCAGCAGCCAAGATTCGGGGGACAGCTCCTACGAGCAGTACTTC.

This chain links TRBV4-1 with TRBJ1-5; D is uncertain. Trimming removed 1 base from V and 4 bases from J, with 11 bases in between. Germline loops: CDR1 MGHRA, CDR2 YSYEKL. This CDR3 has 15 amino acids. CDR3 in DNA: TGCGCCAGCAGCCAAGTGGGTAGGGAGAATCAGCCCCAGCATTTT. Translating gives CASSQVGRENQPQHF.

The V gene is TRBV15, the J gene TRBJ2-7, with 9 positions matching TRBD2. This CDR3 has 17 residues. Germline loops: CDR1 LNHNV, CDR2 YYDKDF (reference sequence). Trimming cost V 1 base and J 0 bases; bases outside gene matches: 7. As DNA, the CDR3 is TGTGCCACCAGCAGAGCTAAGACTAGCGGAAGCTCCTACGAGCAGTACTTC. Residues: CATSRAKTSGSSYEQYF.

V usage is TRBV25-1 and J usage is TRBJ1-1; D is ambiguous. From germline, CDR1 is MGHDK and CDR2 SYGVNS. This CDR3 is 12 amino acids long. Trimming shortened V by 6 bases and J by 7 bases, and 12 bases separated the two germline ends. Written as DNA, the CDR3 is TGTGCCAGCAGGTTAGGAGGTGGTGAAGCTTTCTTT. It codes for CASRLGGGEAFF.